Listed here are 8 T cell receptor beta chains from one sample, sequenced in a study of blood T cells in healthy people across ages. Through a sample-barcoded 5' primer and a J-beta primer mix, a second PCR was run for roughly 6 to 12 cycles. TCRdb fed the 5' RACE reads into MiXCR, producing one record per CDR3 protein. Of 780,000 or so distinct CDR3 sequences listed, about 56% were seen once; the top ten hold roughly 25%. What was sequenced was blood. The receptors stem from a man aged 35 to 55 in good health.

The chain uses TRBV7-6 and TRBJ2-5, with D tentatively TRBD1 (5 bases). This CDR3 has 16 residues. V was shortened by 1 base and J by 3 bases, with 15 bases between the two germline ends. Germline CDR1 and CDR2: SGHVS and FNYEAQ. CDR3 in DNA: TGTGCCAGCAGCTTAGAGAGCAGGGCCTCAAAAGAGACCCAGTACTTC. This sequence encodes CASSLESRASKETQYF.

This clonotype was observed many times. The rearrangement joins TRBV6-2 or TRBV6-3 to TRBJ2-1; a weak D match, TRBD2 (6 bases). Germline CDR1 and CDR2: MNHEY and SVGEGT. The CDR3 extends over 13 amino acids. V shed 4 bases and J shed 8 bases, with 12 bases lying between them. CDR3 protein: CASSFPEGYEQFF. The DNA of the CDR3 is TGTGCCAGCAGTTTCCCGGAGGGGTATGAGCAGTTCTTC.

This rearrangement joins TRBV20-1 to TRBJ2-7; D remains ambiguous. CDR3 length: 12 amino acids. Trimming removed 6 bases at V and 2 bases at J, with 11 bases between. Germline CDR1 reads DFQATT; CDR2 reads SNEGSKA (reference sequence). CDR3 loop: CSAPGSTYEQYF. CDR3 nucleotide sequence: TGCAGTGCACCGGGTTCAACCTACGAGCAGTACTTC.

This clonotype appeared a few times. The CDR3 sequence is CASSSPLGKQTQYF. DNA for the CDR3: TGTGCCAGCAGTTCACCCTTGGGGAAACAGACCCAGTACTTC. The chain combines TRBV27 with TRBJ2-5; D is undetermined. This CDR3 is 14 amino acids long. CDR1 and CDR2 (germline): MNHEY, SMNVEV (reference sequence). Between the trimmed V and J ends, which lost 4 bases and 6 bases, there was a span of 15 bases.

J is TRBJ2-6 and V is TRBV6-5; D call uncertain. This CDR3 spans 15 amino acids. Deletions cut 5 bases from V and 0 bases from J, with 8 bases between. Germline V gene lookup returns CDR1 MNHEY and CDR2 SVGAGI. CDR3 DNA sequence: TGTGCCAGCAGTCTAGGGATCTCTGGGGCCAACGTCCTGACTTTC. Protein product: CASSLGISGANVLTF.

V is TRBV24-1 and J is TRBJ2-7, with 7 nucleotides matching TRBD1. CDR1 is KGHDR and CDR2 is SFDVKD in the germline V gene. This CDR3 region has 13 residues. The V gene end was trimmed by 4 bases and the J gene end by 5 bases; junction bases not matched to a gene: 4. The CDR3 nucleotides read TGTGCCACCAGTGACCATGACAGGGACGAGCAGTACTTC. Amino acid sequence: CATSDHDRDEQYF.

The CDR3 region is CASAWGLDQETQYF. CDR3 bases: TGTGCCAGCGCCTGGGGCCTGGACCAAGAGACCCAGTACTTC. The rearrangement links TRBV7-9 to TRBJ2-5; TRBD1 is a possible D gene (5 bases). The CDR3 spans 14 residues. V lost 8 bases and J 0 bases, leaving 13 bases between the germline ends. CDR1 is SEHNR and CDR2 is FQNEAQ in the germline V gene (reference sequence).

This chain links TRBV6-2 or TRBV6-3 with TRBJ2-7; D call uncertain. The DNA end is a closer match to TRBJ2-5, so the J assignment may be wrong. The V gene's germline CDR1 is MNHEY and CDR2 SVGEGT. There are 14 residues in the CDR3. Here the CDR3 reads CASSYSVLTETQYF. DNA for the CDR3: TGTGCCAGCAGTTACTCGGTTCTGACTGAGACCCAGTACTTC.